These 14 T cell receptor beta chains came from one sample sequenced in a study of human T cells and chemical hapten exposure. TCRdb ran MiXCR on the RACE reads and lists one entry per CDR3 protein. The data contain roughly 380,000 distinct CDR3 sequences, approximately 5% of them singletons. Time point: pre-sensitization, week 0. As to treatment: therapeutic diphenylcyclopropenone sensitization with weekly scalp DPC. The material sequenced was whole blood, taken in connection with sensitization to the hapten diphenylcyclopropenone (DPC). The receptors originated from a woman aged 50 to 60 with alopecia areata. Some clones in this sample may be carry-over from other donors' samples.

In the case of this clonotype: Since a much larger clone is just one base distant, this may be a read error. V is TRBV28 and J is TRBJ2-7; the D call may be TRBD1 or TRBD2 (6 bases each). Between the trimmed V and J ends, which lost 6 bases and 2 bases, there was a span of 17 bases. The CDR3 covers 15 residues. Germline V gene lookup returns CDR1 MDHEN and CDR2 SYDVKM. In nucleotides, the CDR3 is TGTGCCAGCAGGTCCCAAGGGGGGACACCCTACGAGCAGTACTTC. Protein sequence: CASRSQGGTPYEQYF.

This clonotype was counted a few times. V is TRBV4-1 and J is TRBJ2-1, with 9 nucleotides matching TRBD2. This CDR3 has 13 residues. CDR1 and CDR2 (germline): MGHRA, YSYEKL. V lost 4 bases to trimming and J lost 10 bases; unmatched junction nucleotides: 5. CDR3 nucleotides: TGCGCCAGCAGCCCTACTAGCGGGCACGAGCAGTTCTTC. Amino acids: CASSPTSGHEQFF.

This clonotype was counted many times. The J gene is TRBJ2-3, the V gene TRBV20-1; possible D gene TRBD2, 6 bases. Germline assignment: CDR1 DFQATT and CDR2 SNEGSKA (reference sequence). The V gene lost 6 bases and the J gene lost 2 bases, with 15 bases spanning the gap. The CDR3 length is 14 residues. The CDR3 bases are TGCAGTGCCATTAGACTAGATACCACAGATACGCAGTATTTT. This gives the protein CSAIRLDTTDTQYF.

Ten or more counts support this clonotype. The chain uses TRBV4-2 and TRBJ1-2; a possible D gene is TRBD1 (5 bases). Germline V gene data show CDR1 as LGHNA and CDR2 as YNFKEQ. Trimming shortened V by 1 base and J by 6 bases, and 15 bases separated the two germline ends. The CDR3 spans 15 residues. In DNA form, the CDR3 reads TGTGCCAGCAGCCAAGCCCCGGGGGGGTATGATGGCTACACCTTC. Residues: CASSQAPGGYDGYTF.

The sample holds a few counts of this clonotype. This rearrangement joins TRBV29-1 to TRBJ1-1; D is uncertain. Looked up from germline, CDR1 is SQVTM and CDR2 is ANQGSEA. The CDR3 is made up of 12 amino acids. The CDR3 DNA is TGCAGTGGTTTTGGCGGGAACACTGAAGCTTTCTTT. This codes for CSGFGGNTEAFF.

This clonotype has at least ten counts. Likely a read error: the CDR3 ends without its conserved phenylalanine or tryptophan. The DNA is left out, because the CDR3 cannot be placed on it with certainty; the CDR3 is given as TCRdb lists it. This rearrangement joins TRBV12-3 or TRBV12-4 to TRBJ1-2; TRBD1 is the table's D call and was not checked against the DNA. Both ends counted, the CDR3 spans 13 residues. The CDR3 protein is CASSLSQGSPVAV.

This clonotype was counted ten times or more. The chain uses TRBV7-2 and TRBJ2-3, with D perhaps matching TRBD1 or TRBD2 (5 bases each). This CDR3 has 15 residues. Trimming removed 5 bases at V and 2 bases at J, with 14 bases between. Germline loops: CDR1 SGHTA, CDR2 FQGNSA. CDR3: CASSRGAGPTDTQYF. In nucleotides, the CDR3 is TGTGCCAGCAGCCGAGGGGCAGGCCCCACAGATACGCAGTATTTT.

V gene TRBV20-1 combines with J gene TRBJ2-7, with 10 bases aligning to TRBD2. The CDR3 runs to 15 residues. Trimming at V came to 5 bases and at J to 2 bases, leaving 9 bases not matched to a gene. Germline V gene sequence: CDR1 DFQATT, CDR2 SNEGSKA (reference sequence). CDR3 protein: CSAGRPGTSAYEQYF. Here the CDR3 DNA reads TGCAGTGCTGGACGACCGGGGACTAGCGCCTACGAGCAGTACTTC.

This clonotype was recorded many times. V usage is TRBV20-1 and J usage is TRBJ2-1, with 11 bases fitting TRBD2. This CDR3 has 13 residues. V dropped 6 bases and J dropped 6; count of bases not matched to a gene: 4. The germline CDR1 and CDR2 sequences are DFQATT and SNEGSKA (reference sequence). For the CDR3, the DNA is TGCAGTGCCCCGGGACTAGCGGCCAATGAGCAGTTCTTC. Translated: CSAPGLAANEQFF.

The genes are TRBV6-6 and TRBJ2-3; 7 nucleotides match TRBD2. The CDR3 runs 18 residues. The germline CDR1 and CDR2 sequences are MNHNY and SVGAGI (reference sequence). V lost 0 bases to trimming and J lost 5 bases; unmatched junction nucleotides: 14. The CDR3 protein is CASSYSQLSGGRGDTQYF. CDR3 DNA: TGTGCCAGCAGTTACTCTCAGCTATCGGGAGGCCGGGGAGATACGCAGTATTTT.

The chain carries TRBV7-2 and TRBJ2-6; perhaps TRBD1 as D (5 bases). From germline, CDR1 is SGHTA and CDR2 FQGNSA. This CDR3 is 16 amino acids long. The ends were cut back, 1 base at V and 4 bases at J, with 11 bases in the middle. In nucleotides, the CDR3 is TGTGCCAGCAGCTTAGTTTTGGGGCACGGGGCCAACGTCCTGACTTTC. Protein product: CASSLVLGHGANVLTF.

This clonotype has a handful of counts. The V call is TRBV7-2, the J call TRBJ1-1, with TRBD1 matching over 7 bases. Losses at the gene ends were 5 bases for V and 5 bases for J; bases not matched to a gene: 8. The CDR3 loop spans 14 amino acids. Looked up from germline, CDR1 is SGHTA and CDR2 is FQGNSA. In DNA form, the CDR3 reads TGTGCCAGCAGCGTAAACAGGGGAGGAACTGAAGCTTTCTTT. It is translated as CASSVNRGGTEAFF. The full variable domain, with the rest looked up from reference TRBV7-2 and TRBJ1-1, is GAGVSQSPSNKVTEKGKDVELRCDPISGHTALYWYRQSLGQGLEFLIYFQGNSAPDKSGLPSDRFSAERTGGSVSTLTIQRTQQEDSAVYLCASSVNRGGTEAFFGQGTRLTVV.

This clonotype was seen ten or more times. The chain recombines TRBV20-1 with TRBJ2-6; 11 bases line up with TRBD2. The CDR3 runs 17 residues. Unmatched junction bases numbered 8, after V lost 6 bases and J lost 1 base. Germline CDR1 reads DFQATT; CDR2 reads SNEGSKA (reference sequence). CDR3 nucleotides: TGCAGTGCCCAACTAGCGGGGGACCCATCTGGGGCCAACGTCCTGACTTTC. It specifies CSAQLAGDPSGANVLTF.

This chain uses TRBV29-1 with TRBJ2-7, with D uncertain. CDR3 length: 13 residues. V was cut by 6 bases and J by 7 bases, with 19 bases left in between. Germline CDR1 and CDR2: SQVTM and ANQGSEA. CDR3 bases: TGCAGCGTCGCCCAGAGTGGGCTACAAGAGCAGTACTTC. Translating it yields CSVAQSGLQEQYF.